The T cell receptor beta chain described here comes from a study of T cells in localized non-small cell lung cancer. Study-level points and caveats: Exceeding tumor, uninvolved adjacent lung had the highest T cell clonality. Heterogeneity remains possible, as sequencing covered one tumor region only. Prolonged overall survival went with higher T cell density in the blood. Median detection of top 100 tumor clones in adjacent lung was roughly 61 clones.

Here immunoSEQ multiplex PCR was the method, and the copy in TCRdb shows in-frame clones only, minus some. This repertoire shows fewer than 12,000 clones, around 47% found once; its top ten account for more than 4%. V trimming: 7 bases; J trimming: 7 bases; junction bases outside the gene matches: 18. There are 17 residues in the CDR3. Looked up from germline, CDR1 is MDHEN and CDR2 is SYDVKM. A remark on this clone: Its target is not known.

The chain uses TRBV28 and TRBJ1-2; TRBD1 matches 10 bases. Sequencing was performed on lymph node tissue, taken before any cancer treatment. This receptor was obtained from a woman aged 35 to 70 with stage II squamous cell lung carcinoma. CDR3 DNA: TGTGCCAGCACCGAGACAGGGGGCCTCCCCGTGGGTCTTGGCTACACCTTC. Its protein is CASTETGGLPVGLGYTF.